A single sample is the source of the 29 T cell receptor beta chains below, sequenced in a study of T cell repertoires in cytomegalovirus infection. TCRdb reprocessed the reads via MiXCR and lists one record per CDR3 protein. The sample has approximately 770,000 distinct CDR3 sequences; about 29% are singletons. The antigens for these receptors are not known. Specimen: cultured CD8+ T cells from PBMCs, collected from culture after CMV antigen stimulation. The receptors were gathered from a human donor in good health (CMV status not recorded). Some clones in this sample may be carry-over from other donors' samples.

J is TRBJ1-2 and V is TRBV7-9, with D unresolved. Germline V gives CDR1 SEHNR, CDR2 FQNEAQ (reference sequence). Trimming took 4 bases from V and 1 from J, leaving 7 bases between them. There are 13 residues in the CDR3. Here the CDR3 reads CASSSTINYGYTF. The CDR3 coding sequence is TGTGCCAGCAGCTCCACAATTAACTATGGCTACACCTTC.

This clonotype was recorded a few times. The J gene is TRBJ1-2, the V gene TRBV11-1; D is undetermined. The CDR3 length is 14 residues. Between the trimmed V and J ends, which lost 6 bases and 4 bases, there was a span of 15 bases. CDR1 is SGHAT and CDR2 is FQDESV in the germline V gene (reference sequence). This chain's CDR3 is CASSYSNLGYGYTF. Here the CDR3 DNA reads TGTGCCAGCAGTTACTCCAACTTGGGCTATGGCTACACCTTC.

This clonotype turned up a few times. The V and J genes are TRBV12-3 or TRBV12-4 and TRBJ1-2; unclear D gene. V was cut by 7 bases and J by 4 bases, with 13 bases left in between. The CDR3 contains 13 residues. The CDR3 DNA reads TGTGCCAGCACTGGCAGCGAAACCTATGGCTACACCTTC. Amino acids: CASTGSETYGYTF.

This clonotype was picked up a small number of times. The chain is built from TRBV7-6 and TRBJ2-1; D possibly uses TRBD1 or TRBD2 (5 bases each). The germline V and J ends were trimmed by 5 bases and 10 bases, with 15 bases remaining between them. Germline values: CDR1 SGHVS, CDR2 FNYEAQ. The CDR3 is 13 residues long. The CDR3 DNA reads as TGTGCCAGCAGCCGGGGCTCGCTACAGGAGCAGTTCTTC. Translation gives CASSRGSLQEQFF.

J is TRBJ2-3 and V is TRBV27; D may be TRBD1 or TRBD2 (5 bases each). V lost 6 bases and J 2 bases, leaving 18 bases between the germline ends. CDR1 is MNHEY, CDR2 SMNVEV, per germline (reference sequence). The CDR3 length is 16 residues. CDR3 sequence (DNA): TGTGCCAGCAGCCCAAATCCGGGACCCTTCACAGATACGCAGTATTTT. Translated: CASSPNPGPFTDTQYF.

At least ten counts were recorded for this clonotype. This chain uses TRBV11-2 with TRBJ2-7; TRBD1 matches at 9 bases. CDR1 and CDR2 from the germline V gene are SGHAT and FQNNGV. CDR3 size: 17 residues. Germline trimming cut 1 base from V and 4 bases from J; bases unmatched to any gene: 11. The CDR3 is CASSLGRGQGRPYEQYV. CDR3 DNA sequence: TGTGCCAGCAGCTTAGGAAGGGGACAGGGAAGACCTTACGAGCAGTACGTC.

V is TRBV5-1 and J is TRBJ2-2; 7 bases agree with TRBD1. The ends lost 2 bases at V and 5 bases at J; junction bases unmatched: 12. This CDR3 is built from 17 residues. Germline-derived CDR1 and CDR2 are SGHRS and YFSETQ. In DNA form, the CDR3 reads TGCGCCAGCAGCTTTAGGTTGACAGGGCCGGGGACCGGGGAGCTGTTTTTT. This gives the protein CASSFRLTGPGTGELFF. Full variable domain (missing parts from reference TRBV5-1 and TRBJ2-2): KAGVTQTPRYLIKTRGQQVTLSCSPISGHRSVSWYQQTPGQGLQFLFEYFSETQRNKGNFPGRFSGRQFSNSRSEMNVSTLELGDSALYLCASSFRLTGPGTGELFFGEGSRLTVL.

This clonotype was seen only a few times. V is TRBV7-9 and J is TRBJ2-3; perhaps TRBD2 as D (6 bases). V was cut by 5 bases and J by 6 bases, with 24 bases left in between. The CDR3 runs to 17 residues. Germline assignment: CDR1 SEHNR and CDR2 FQNEAQ (reference sequence). The CDR3 DNA reads TGTGCCAGCAGCCCCGGCACCGGGACTCCACAAGGGGATACGCAGTATTTT. Its protein product is CASSPGTGTPQGDTQYF.

This clonotype appeared a few times. V and J are TRBV7-8 and TRBJ2-1; 13 nucleotides align to TRBD2. V lost 0 bases to trimming and J lost 2 bases; unmatched junction nucleotides: 7. The CDR3 consists of 19 residues. Germline-derived CDR1 and CDR2 are SGHVS and FQNEAQ. As DNA, the CDR3 is TGTGCCAGCAGCTTAGCGACACTAGCGGGGGGGCCACCCTACAATGAGCAGTTCTTC. Its protein product is CASSLATLAGGPPYNEQFF.

The V call is TRBV7-8, the J call TRBJ2-3; TRBD2 matches at 10 bases. Germline V lookup: CDR1 SGHVS, CDR2 FQNEAQ. V trimming: 5 bases; J trimming: 1 base; junction bases outside the gene matches: 6. The CDR3 consists of 16 residues. DNA for the CDR3: TGTGCCAGCAGCCACTTAGCGGGGGGACGCACAGATACGCAGTATTTT. This translates into CASSHLAGGRTDTQYF.

The V call is TRBV4-1, the J call TRBJ2-1; no clear D. The length of the CDR3 is 12 residues. Germline CDR1 reads MGHRA; CDR2 reads YSYEKL. Trimming stripped 1 base from V and 9 bases from J, with 7 bases between. CDR3 DNA: TGCGCCAGCAGCCAAGGATTGGGTGAGCAGTTCTTC. Amino acids: CASSQGLGEQFF.

This clonotype occurred many times. The chain is built from TRBV7-9 and TRBJ2-5; D unclear. Between the trimmed V and J ends, which lost 1 base and 1 base, there was a span of 7 bases. The CDR3 has 14 residues. The germline V gene encodes CDR1 SEHNR and CDR2 FQNEAQ (reference sequence). For the CDR3, the DNA is TGTGCCAGCAGCTTAGTGGTGGGCCAAGAGACCCAGTACTTC. The encoded protein is CASSLVVGQETQYF.

In this sample, this clonotype turned up many times. The chain carries TRBV7-6 and TRBJ2-1; D is possibly TRBD1 or TRBD2 (6 bases each). The V end lost 2 bases, the J end lost 8 bases, and 13 bases lay between the germline ends. This CDR3 comprises 14 residues. Germline V lookup: CDR1 SGHVS, CDR2 FNYEAQ. DNA for the CDR3: TGTGCCAGCAGCTTAAATGGGGGCGGGGATGAGCAGTTCTTC. It translates to CASSLNGGGDEQFF.

The CDR3 here is CASSFDGLDYTF. The DNA for the CDR3 is TGTGCCAGCAGCTTTGACGGTTTGGATTACACCTTC. The chain recombines TRBV7-9 with TRBJ1-2; D is uncertain. CDR1 is SEHNR and CDR2 is FQNEAQ in the germline V gene (reference sequence). This CDR3 contains 12 residues. Trimming shortened V by 3 bases and J by 11 bases, and 13 bases separated the two germline ends.

The table lists this clonotype with a few counts. The chain has TRBV28 and TRBJ1-5, with D hard to call. This CDR3 region has 15 residues. V was trimmed by 6 bases and J by 7 bases, leaving 19 bases between them. CDR1 is MDHEN and CDR2 is SYDVKM in the germline V gene. The CDR3 bases are TGTGCCAGCAGCCCCGATCCTCAGCCCGGGCAGCCCCAGCATTTT. Translating it yields CASSPDPQPGQPQHF.

The rearrangement links TRBV19 to TRBJ1-4; no definite D call. The CDR3 totals 14 residues. The V gene lost 7 bases and the J gene lost 8 bases, with 17 bases spanning the gap. The germline CDR1 and CDR2 sequences are LNHDA and SQIVND (reference sequence). The CDR3 DNA reads as TGTGCCAGTAAAGTCACCAACCCAGGAGAAAAACTGTTTTTT. It specifies CASKVTNPGEKLFF.

The CDR3 reads CSARQGRFGNTIYF. In nucleotides, the CDR3 is TGCAGTGCTAGACAGGGGCGATTTGGAAACACCATATATTTT. The chain recombines TRBV20-1 with TRBJ1-3; tentative D call: TRBD1 (6 bases). Germline CDR1 DFQATT, CDR2 SNEGSKA (reference sequence). This CDR3 comprises 14 residues. The V gene lost 2 bases and the J gene lost 3 bases, with 11 bases spanning the gap.

This chain joins TRBV28 and TRBJ2-3; D uncertain. Germline V lookup: CDR1 MDHEN, CDR2 SYDVKM. Trimming removed 1 base at V and 2 bases at J, with 10 bases between. The CDR3 sequence is 15 residues long. As DNA, the CDR3 is TGTGCCAGCAGTTTATTGGCAGGCACCACAGATACGCAGTATTTT. Residues: CASSLLAGTTDTQYF.

This clonotype was seen a few times. The chain combines TRBV28 with TRBJ1-2; 7 nucleotides agree with TRBD1. J lost 5 bases, V lost 2 bases, and 11 bases had no gene match. Germline-derived CDR1 and CDR2 are MDHEN and SYDVKM. The CDR3 has 16 amino acids. The CDR3 loop reads CASSLLGQTGRYGYTF. The CDR3 DNA sequence: TGTGCCAGCAGTTTACTGGGTCAGACAGGGAGGTATGGCTACACCTTC.

A few counts support this clonotype. This chain joins TRBV7-8 and TRBJ2-7; possibly TRBD1 or TRBD2 for D (6 bases each). Germline values: CDR1 SGHVS, CDR2 FQNEAQ. V gave up 2 bases and J gave up 6 bases, with 8 bases separating them. This CDR3 is 12 amino acids long. The CDR3 protein is CASSLRGAEQYV. CDR3 sequence (DNA): TGTGCCAGCAGCTTAAGGGGGGCCGAGCAGTACGTC.

This clonotype was observed a handful of times. This chain links TRBV5-1 with TRBJ2-1; 8 positions match TRBD2. The V gene's germline CDR1 is SGHRS and CDR2 YFSETQ. V was clipped by 1 base and J by 8 bases; unmatched bases: 11. CDR3 length: 16 amino acids. The CDR3 sequence: CASSLNVREGLDEQFF. CDR3 coding DNA: TGCGCCAGCAGCTTGAACGTCCGGGAGGGCCTCGATGAGCAGTTCTTC.

The chain links TRBV7-6 to TRBJ2-3; 9 nucleotides agree with TRBD1. The CDR3 spans 16 residues. Germline trimming cut 5 bases from V and 1 base from J; bases unmatched to any gene: 7. Germline assignment: CDR1 SGHVS and CDR2 FNYEAQ. CDR3 DNA sequence: TGTGCCAGCAGCGAAGGGTGGACAGGGGGCACAGATACGCAGTATTTT. Its protein product is CASSEGWTGGTDTQYF.

This clonotype was observed at least ten times. The chain carries TRBV7-6 and TRBJ2-3; perhaps TRBD2 as D (7 bases). This CDR3 has 17 residues. CDR1 SGHVS and CDR2 FNYEAQ come from the germline V gene. V was shortened by 4 bases and J by 2 bases, with 19 bases between the two germline ends. CDR3 nucleotides: TGTGCCAGCAGCTCGCAATTGGGGGGGCGGCTCACAGATACGCAGTATTTT. This gives the protein CASSSQLGGRLTDTQYF.

The chain couples TRBV7-9 to TRBJ1-5; D is undetermined. Between the trimmed V and J ends, which lost 5 bases and 5 bases, there was a span of 19 bases. In germline, CDR1 is SEHNR, CDR2 FQNEAQ (reference sequence). This CDR3 spans 16 amino acids. The CDR3 DNA is TGTGCCAGCAGCATCCCGTCGCGAATCCGGGATCAGCCCCAGCATTTT. It codes for CASSIPSRIRDQPQHF.

This clonotype was seen more than once but under ten times. This chain connects TRBV5-4 to TRBJ2-5; 9 nucleotides agree with TRBD2. J lost 4 bases, V lost 3 bases, and 10 bases had no gene match. From germline, CDR1 is SGHNT and CDR2 YYREEE (reference sequence). This CDR3 is built from 16 residues. DNA of the CDR3: TGTGCCAGCAGCTCGTTAGCGGGGGCGGAGGGAGAGACCCAGTACTTC. Residues: CASSSLAGAEGETQYF.

The chain recombines TRBV7-2 with TRBJ2-3, with 8 nucleotides matching TRBD2. V trimming: 10 bases; J trimming: 4 bases; junction bases outside the gene matches: 10. CDR3 size: 14 residues. CDR1 is SGHTA and CDR2 is FQGNSA in the germline V gene. CDR3 loop: CTTPGPGGADTQYF. CDR3 bases: TGTACCACCCCTGGCCCCGGGGGGGCAGATACGCAGTATTTT.

The chain links TRBV7-9 to TRBJ2-2, with D tentatively TRBD2 (5 bases). The CDR3 spans 14 residues. V was shortened by 3 bases and J by 6 bases, with 11 bases between the two germline ends. Germline lookup yields CDR1 SEHNR and CDR2 FQNEAQ (reference sequence). The CDR3 region has the DNA TGTGCCAGCAGCTTTAGACCAGCGGCCGGGGAGCTGTTTTTT. Translating it yields CASSFRPAAGELFF.

The sample holds a few counts of this clonotype. The chain recombines TRBV29-1 with TRBJ1-3; possibly TRBD1 for D (5 bases). Germline V CDR1 and CDR2: SQVTM, ANQGSEA. This CDR3 has 14 amino acids. With 1 base removed from V and 2 bases from J, the gap between germline ends came to 9 bases. CDR3 sequence reads: CSVEAPRAGNTIYF. Written as DNA, the CDR3 is TGCAGCGTTGAAGCCCCCAGGGCTGGAAACACCATATATTTT. Using reference TRBV29-1 and TRBJ1-3 for the parts outside the CDR3, the full variable domain is SAVISQKPSRDICQRGTSLTIQCQVDSQVTMMFWYRQQPGQSLTLIATANQGSEATYESGFVIDKFPISRPNLTFSTLTVSNMSPEDSSIYLCSVEAPRAGNTIYFGEGSWLTVV.

This chain joins TRBV4-3 and TRBJ2-1; D unresolved. The ends were cut back, 0 bases at V and 5 bases at J, with 11 bases in the middle. The CDR3 covers 15 residues. The germline CDR1 and CDR2 sequences are LGHNA and YSLEER. The DNA for the CDR3 is TGCGCCAGCAGCCAAGATGCACCGTTTGACAATGAGCAGTTCTTC. Amino acid sequence: CASSQDAPFDNEQFF.